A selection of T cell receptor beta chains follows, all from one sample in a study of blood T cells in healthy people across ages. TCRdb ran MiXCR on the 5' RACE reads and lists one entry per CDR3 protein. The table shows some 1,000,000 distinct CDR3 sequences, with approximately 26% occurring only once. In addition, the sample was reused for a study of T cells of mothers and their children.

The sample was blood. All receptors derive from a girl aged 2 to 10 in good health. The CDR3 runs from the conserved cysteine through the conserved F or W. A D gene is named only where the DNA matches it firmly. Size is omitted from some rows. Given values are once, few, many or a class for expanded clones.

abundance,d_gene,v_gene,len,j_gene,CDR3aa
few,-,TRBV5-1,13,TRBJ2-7,CASSLDGGDEQYF
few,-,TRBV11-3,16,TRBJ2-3,CASTRGAPEGTDTQYF
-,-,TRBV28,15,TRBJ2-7,CASSRTDGGYYEQYF
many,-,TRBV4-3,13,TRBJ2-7,CASSQDRGHEQYF
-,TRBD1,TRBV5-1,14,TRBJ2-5,CASSPQAEGQGRFF
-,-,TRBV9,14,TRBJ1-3,CASSVDLDRNTIYF
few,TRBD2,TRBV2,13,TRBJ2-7,CASKLAGGVEQYF
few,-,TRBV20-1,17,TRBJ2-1,CSARDLGNGRGWDEQFF
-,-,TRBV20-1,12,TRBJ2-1,CSASQESNEQFF
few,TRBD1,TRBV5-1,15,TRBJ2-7,CASSLYEQGAREQYF
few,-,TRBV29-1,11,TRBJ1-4,CSVGTSGKLFF
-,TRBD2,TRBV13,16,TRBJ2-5,CASSYRGSGEGETQYF
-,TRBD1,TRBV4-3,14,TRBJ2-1,CASMDDRVYNEQFF
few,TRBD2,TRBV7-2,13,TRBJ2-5,CAIRSGGQETQYF
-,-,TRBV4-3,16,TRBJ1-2,CASSQDRIPGDYGYTF
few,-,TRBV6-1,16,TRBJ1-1,CASSPRGAALSIEAFF
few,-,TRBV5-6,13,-,CASSRGAIYEQYF
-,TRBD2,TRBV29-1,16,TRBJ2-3,CSVEDQGGRAPDTQYF
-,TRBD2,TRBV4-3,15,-,CASSQDSRPGGEQFF